A single sample is the source of the 30 T cell receptor beta chains below, sequenced in a study of identical twins. TCRdb re-called the 5' RACE reads through MiXCR, storing one row per CDR3 protein. The sample holds 400,000 to 600,000 distinct CDR3 sequences, approximately 20% seen once. This same sample was also part of a study on yellow fever vaccine responses in identical twins.

Sequencing input: CD4+ T cells sorted from blood. The receptors come from a woman between 18 and 30 years old in good health.

This clonotype was seen only a few times. V gene TRBV4-2 combines with J gene TRBJ2-2; perhaps TRBD2 as D (5 bases). Germline-derived CDR1 and CDR2 are LGHNA and YNFKEQ. The CDR3 is 15 residues long. V was shortened by 2 bases and J by 3 bases, with 10 bases between the two germline ends. The CDR3 DNA sequence: TGTGCCAGCAGCCAATTAGACGGGGACACCGGGGAGCTGTTTTTT. Protein product: CASSQLDGDTGELFF.

The chain carries TRBV5-1 and TRBJ1-1; no definite D call. The germline V and J ends were trimmed by 3 bases and 3 bases, with 15 bases remaining between them. Germline V CDR1 and CDR2: SGHRS, YFSETQ. This CDR3 region has 15 residues. The CDR3 DNA reads TGCGCCAGCAGCTCGGGGAGGGCGGGAGACACTGAAGCTTTCTTT. Encoded protein: CASSSGRAGDTEAFF.

This clonotype was seen at least ten times. This chain connects TRBV28 to TRBJ1-3; D may be TRBD1 (6 bases). V lost 6 bases and J 0 bases, leaving 6 bases between the germline ends. Germline V gene lookup returns CDR1 MDHEN and CDR2 SYDVKM. The CDR3 extends over 13 amino acids. The CDR3 here is CASRDSSGNTIYF. The CDR3 coding sequence is TGTGCCAGCAGGGACAGCTCTGGAAACACCATATATTTT.

This clonotype was counted only a few times. The gene calls are TRBV5-4 and TRBJ2-1; 12 nucleotides match TRBD1. The germline gives CDR1 SGHNT, CDR2 YYREEE (reference sequence). The CDR3 contains 15 residues. J was trimmed by 9 bases and V by 5 bases; bases with no gene match: 9. CDR3 sequence reads: CASRPPGQGAREQFF. The DNA of the CDR3 is TGTGCCAGCAGGCCGCCGGGACAGGGGGCGCGTGAGCAGTTCTTC.

This chain connects TRBV27 to TRBJ2-7; 11 nucleotides match TRBD2. The CDR3 has 16 residues. With 5 bases clipped from V and 5 bases from J, the junction kept 11 bases outside the gene matches. Germline V CDR1 and CDR2: MNHEY, SMNVEV (reference sequence). In nucleotides, the CDR3 is TGTGCCAGCAGTCTGAGACAGACTAGCGGGGCCAACGAGCAGTACTTC. It is translated as CASSLRQTSGANEQYF.

This clonotype was recorded a few times. The chain employs TRBV14 and TRBJ2-1; 10 bases are a match to TRBD2. The CDR3 has 15 residues. Germline loops: CDR1 SGHDN, CDR2 FVKESK. With V trimmed by 5 bases and J by 4 bases, 5 bases remained unmatched. This CDR3 is CASSARTSGYNEQFF. CDR3 sequence (DNA): TGTGCCAGCAGCGCGCGGACTAGCGGTTACAATGAGCAGTTCTTC.

The rearrangement uses TRBV4-2 and TRBJ2-7; 9 bases align to TRBD2. Trimming removed 0 bases from V and 4 bases from J; junction bases left unmatched: 7. The CDR3 is made up of 16 amino acids. The V gene's germline CDR1 is LGHNA and CDR2 YNFKEQ. In nucleotides, the CDR3 is TGTGCCAGCAGCCAAGAAGGGACTAGCAGAGCGTACGAGCAGTACTTC. Translated, it gives CASSQEGTSRAYEQYF.

This clonotype was found a few times. The chain couples TRBV5-5 to TRBJ2-5, with D perhaps matching TRBD1 (6 bases). The CDR3 extends over 17 amino acids. The V gene lost 5 bases and the J gene lost 3 bases, with 23 bases spanning the gap. CDR1 is SGHKS and CDR2 is YYEKEE in the germline V gene (reference sequence). CDR3 region: CASSLGDRMGIKETQYF. CDR3 coding DNA: TGTGCCAGCAGTCTGGGCGACAGGATGGGTATTAAAGAGACCCAGTACTTC.

V is TRBV10-2 and J is TRBJ2-7; 11 nucleotides line up with TRBD2. In germline, CDR1 is WSHSY, CDR2 SAAADI. The V gene end was trimmed by 6 bases and the J gene end by 0 bases; junction bases not matched to a gene: 10. The length of the CDR3 is 17 residues. The CDR3 DNA sequence: TGCGCCAGCAGCCCCACGGGACTAGCGGCTAGCTCCTACGAGCAGTACGTC. It encodes CASSPTGLAASSYEQYV.

In this sample, this clonotype turned up a few times. The V and J genes are TRBV2 and TRBJ1-5, with 7 bases fitting TRBD1. The V gene's germline CDR1 is SNHLY and CDR2 FYNNEI. This CDR3 has 17 amino acids. The V segment lost 7 bases and the J segment 5 bases; nucleotides outside the gene matches: 17. The CDR3 is CASNPWADREGDQPQHF. Written as DNA, the CDR3 is TGTGCCAGCAATCCCTGGGCCGACAGGGAAGGGGATCAGCCCCAGCATTTT. The variable domain in full, completed from reference TRBV2 and TRBJ1-5, reads EPEVTQTPSHQVTQMGQEVILRCVPISNHLYFYWYRQILGQKVEFLVSFYNNEISEKSEIFDDQFSVERPDGSNFTLKIRSTKLEDSAMYFCASNPWADREGDQPQHFGDGTRLSIL.

V and J are TRBV25-1 and TRBJ1-3; no clear D. Trimming cost V 6 bases and J 2 bases, with 11 bases left between them. From germline, CDR1 is MGHDK and CDR2 SYGVNS. The CDR3 covers 14 residues. CDR3 DNA: TGTGCCAGCAGCTCGTTAAGACCTGGAAACACCATATATTTT. It translates to CASSSLRPGNTIYF.

The CDR3 loop reads CSARVGQAYGYTF. CDR3 nucleotide sequence: TGCAGTGCTAGAGTAGGGCAGGCCTATGGCTACACCTTC. This rearrangement joins TRBV20-1 to TRBJ1-2; no firm D call. This CDR3 is built from 13 residues. Trimming removed 1 base from V and 4 bases from J, with 10 bases in between. Germline V gene data show CDR1 as DFQATT and CDR2 as SNEGSKA (reference sequence).

This chain connects TRBV10-3 to TRBJ2-3, with D perhaps TRBD1 or TRBD2 (5 bases each). Per the germline V gene, CDR1 is ENHRY and CDR2 is SYGVKD. This CDR3 contains 18 residues. Trimming cost V 0 bases and J 3 bases, with 19 bases left between them. CDR3 amino acids: CAISESSGPTRGTDTQYF. The CDR3 nucleotides are TGTGCCATCAGTGAGTCGAGCGGACCCACAAGGGGTACAGATACGCAGTATTTT.

This clonotype was counted a few times. The CDR3 here is CASSELASSYNEQFF. The CDR3 nucleotides are TGTGCCAGCAGTGAACTGGCGAGCTCCTACAATGAGCAGTTCTTC. The chain employs TRBV2 and TRBJ2-1, with D uncertain. This CDR3 is built from 15 residues. Trimming removed 2 bases from V and 0 bases from J, with 8 bases in between. CDR1 SNHLY and CDR2 FYNNEI come from the germline V gene.

Turning to this clonotype: The junction differs from germline at one of its ends, possibly a read error. This chain joins TRBV5-1 and TRBJ2-5; the D call may be TRBD1 or TRBD2 (6 bases each). Germline V gene sequence: CDR1 SGHRS, CDR2 YFSETQ. CDR3 size: 14 residues. CDR3 sequence (DNA): TGCGCCAGCAGCTTTGAGTCTCCGGGGGCGGGTTCGCACTTC. Residues: CASSFESPGAGSHF.

The chain carries TRBV12-3 or TRBV12-4 and TRBJ2-5, with a weak D call TRBD2 (5 bases). Deletions cut 5 bases from V and 1 base from J, with 23 bases between. CDR3 length: 18 amino acids. The CDR3 nucleotides are TGTGCCAGCAGTCTCTCTTCCTTCGGCCTTGGAGGCCAAGAGACCCAGTACTTC. It translates to CASSLSSFGLGGQETQYF.

The V gene is TRBV20-1, the J gene TRBJ2-1, with TRBD2 matching 15 bases. Germline V gene sequence: CDR1 DFQATT, CDR2 SNEGSKA (reference sequence). Trimming cost V 2 bases and J 16 bases; bases outside gene matches: 18. The CDR3 runs to 17 residues. The CDR3 is CSARHPGLGLAGGQCFF. As DNA, the CDR3 is TGCAGTGCTAGACACCCTGGGCTTGGACTAGCGGGAGGGCAGTGCTTCTTC.

The chain has TRBV5-6 and TRBJ2-1; D call uncertain. Germline V gene data show CDR1 as SGHDT and CDR2 as YYEEEE. The ends were cut back, 2 bases at V and 9 bases at J, with 9 bases in the middle. This CDR3 region has 12 residues. CDR3 sequence (DNA): TGTGCCAGCAGCTTCGAACCGTCTGAGCAGTTCTTC. Translation gives CASSFEPSEQFF.

The chain combines TRBV12-3 or TRBV12-4 with TRBJ2-2; TRBD2 matches at 10 bases. The CDR3 has 14 amino acids. Trimming at V came to 5 bases and at J to 8 bases, leaving 5 bases not matched to a gene. The DNA for the CDR3 is TGTGCCAGCAGTGTTAGCGGGAGGTTGGGGGAGCTGTTTTTT. Its protein product is CASSVSGRLGELFF.

The J gene is TRBJ2-1, the V gene TRBV5-1, with 9 bases identical to TRBD1. The germline V gene has CDR1 SGHRS and CDR2 YFSETQ. The trim removed 2 bases at V and 5 bases at J, leaving 5 bases unmatched. This CDR3 contains 15 residues. CDR3 nucleotide sequence: TGCGCCAGCAGCTTTTGGGACAGGGACCACAATGAGCAGTTCTTC. Translation gives CASSFWDRDHNEQFF.

The chain has TRBV15 and TRBJ2-7; D is undetermined. Germline CDR1 reads LNHNV; CDR2 reads YYDKDF (reference sequence). V lost 0 bases and J 4 bases, leaving 10 bases between the germline ends. CDR3 length equals 14 residues. This CDR3 is CATSRDRRQYEQYV. As DNA, the CDR3 is TGTGCCACCAGCAGAGATCGGCGGCAGTACGAGCAGTACGTC.

The chain links TRBV12-3 or TRBV12-4 to TRBJ2-3; D could derive from TRBD1 or TRBD2 (6 bases each). CDR3 length equals 14 residues. The V end was cut by 2 bases, the J end by 5 bases, with 11 bases between. The CDR3 DNA is TGTGCCAGCAGTTTAAGGGGGACTGAAGATACGCAGTATTTT. Its translation is CASSLRGTEDTQYF.

The rearrangement joins TRBV19 to TRBJ2-4; 7 bases fit TRBD1. CDR1 is LNHDA, CDR2 SQIVND, per germline (reference sequence). Losses at the gene ends were 5 bases for V and 9 bases for J; bases not matched to a gene: 10. The CDR3 contains 14 residues. In nucleotides, the CDR3 is TGTGCCAGTAGTTCAACGGGACAGCGATTCATTCAGTACTTC. Its translation: CASSSTGQRFIQYF.

This clonotype appeared a few times. This chain uses TRBV18 with TRBJ2-7; D is unresolved. With 3 bases removed from V and 2 bases from J, the gap between germline ends came to 11 bases. The germline V gene has CDR1 KGHSH and CDR2 LQKENI. This CDR3 comprises 14 residues. The CDR3 DNA is TGTGCCAGCTCACCGGCCGGGCCGCCCTACGAGCAGTACTTC. Its protein product is CASSPAGPPYEQYF.

The rearrangement uses TRBV12-3 or TRBV12-4 and TRBJ1-4; a possible D gene is TRBD1 (5 bases). With 6 bases removed from V and 8 bases from J, the gap between germline ends came to 19 bases. This CDR3 comprises 15 residues. CDR3 protein: CASSRGRRVGEKLFF. DNA for the CDR3: TGTGCCAGCAGCCGGGGCCGCAGGGTAGGCGAAAAACTGTTTTTT.

Many counts were recorded for this clonotype. This rearrangement joins TRBV7-9 to TRBJ2-2; D remains unclear. The CDR3 length is 15 residues. The V and J ends lost 1 base and 3 bases respectively, with 9 bases between them. Per germline, CDR1 SEHNR and CDR2 FQNEAQ (reference sequence). CDR3 region: CASSLGTVDTGELFF. The CDR3 DNA sequence: TGTGCCAGCAGCTTAGGGACGGTGGACACCGGGGAGCTGTTTTTT.

This rearrangement joins TRBV5-1 to TRBJ2-2, with 10 bases that match TRBD2. With 4 bases clipped from V and 6 bases from J, the junction kept 9 bases outside the gene matches. Germline CDR1 reads SGHRS; CDR2 reads YFSETQ. This CDR3 region has 16 residues. CDR3 sequence reads: CASSAELAGVAGELFF. The CDR3 DNA follows: TGCGCCAGCAGCGCCGAGCTAGCGGGGGTGGCCGGGGAGCTGTTTTTT.

The chain recombines TRBV2 with TRBJ1-2, with 11 positions matching TRBD1. The germline gives CDR1 SNHLY, CDR2 FYNNEI. With V trimmed by 7 bases and J by 8 bases, 9 bases remained unmatched. The CDR3 length is 14 residues. CDR3 loop: CASTGQGASHGYTF. For the CDR3, the DNA is TGTGCCAGCACCGGACAGGGGGCGAGTCACGGCTACACCTTC.

Only a few counts were recorded for this clonotype. V and J are TRBV12-3 or TRBV12-4 and TRBJ2-1; TRBD1 matches at 7 bases. CDR3 length: 13 residues. The ends lost 6 bases at V and 7 bases at J; junction bases unmatched: 6. The CDR3 sequence is CASRPGTANEQFF. CDR3 nucleotides: TGTGCCAGCAGACCAGGGACAGCAAATGAGCAGTTCTTC.

This clonotype was counted only a few times. The gene calls are TRBV29-1 and TRBJ2-3; 10 bases agree with TRBD2. Trimming took 1 base from V and 0 from J; bases not matched to a gene: 4. Germline V gene data show CDR1 as SQVTM and CDR2 as ANQGSEA. The CDR3 consists of 16 residues. The CDR3 sequence is CSVEGTSGSSTDTQYF. CDR3 coding DNA: TGCAGCGTTGAAGGGACTAGCGGCTCTAGCACAGATACGCAGTATTTT.